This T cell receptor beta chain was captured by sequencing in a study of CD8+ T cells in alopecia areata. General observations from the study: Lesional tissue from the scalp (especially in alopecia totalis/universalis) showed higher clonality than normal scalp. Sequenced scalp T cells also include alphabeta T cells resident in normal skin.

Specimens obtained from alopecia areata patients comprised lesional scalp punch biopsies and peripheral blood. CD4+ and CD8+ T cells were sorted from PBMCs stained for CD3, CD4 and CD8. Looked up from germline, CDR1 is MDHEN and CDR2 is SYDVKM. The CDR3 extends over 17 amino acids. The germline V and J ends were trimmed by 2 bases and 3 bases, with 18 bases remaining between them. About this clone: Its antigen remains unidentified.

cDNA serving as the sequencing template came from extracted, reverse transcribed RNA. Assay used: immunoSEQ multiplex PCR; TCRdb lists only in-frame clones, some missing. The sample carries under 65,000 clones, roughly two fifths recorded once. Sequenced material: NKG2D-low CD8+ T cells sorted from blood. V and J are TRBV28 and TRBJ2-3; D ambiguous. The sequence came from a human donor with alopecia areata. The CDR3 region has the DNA TGTGCCAGCAGTTTAAGGTTTCCGGATCGCGAGACAGATACGCAGTATTTT. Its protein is CASSLRFPDRETDTQYF.